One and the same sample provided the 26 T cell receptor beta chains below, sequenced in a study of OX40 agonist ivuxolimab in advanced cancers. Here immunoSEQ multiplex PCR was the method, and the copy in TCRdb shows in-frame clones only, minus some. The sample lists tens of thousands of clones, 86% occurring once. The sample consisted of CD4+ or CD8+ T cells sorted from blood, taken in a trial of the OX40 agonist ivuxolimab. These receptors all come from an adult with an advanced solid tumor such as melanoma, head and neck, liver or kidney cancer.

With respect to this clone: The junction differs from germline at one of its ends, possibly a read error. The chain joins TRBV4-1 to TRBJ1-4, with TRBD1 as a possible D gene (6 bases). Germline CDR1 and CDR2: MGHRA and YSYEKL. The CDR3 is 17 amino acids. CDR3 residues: CASSQGGVGQGWGKLFF. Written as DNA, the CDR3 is TGCGCCAGCAGTCAAGGCGGAGTGGGGCAGGGGTGGGGAAAACTGTTTTTT.

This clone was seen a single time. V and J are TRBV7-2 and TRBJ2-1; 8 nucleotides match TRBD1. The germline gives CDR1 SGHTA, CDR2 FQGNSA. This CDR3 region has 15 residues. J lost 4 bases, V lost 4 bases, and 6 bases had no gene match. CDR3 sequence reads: CASSWGRGPYNEQFF. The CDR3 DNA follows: TGTGCCAGCAGCTGGGGCAGGGGGCCTTACAATGAGCAGTTCTTC. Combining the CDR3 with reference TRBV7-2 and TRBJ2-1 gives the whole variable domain GAGVSQSPSNKVTEKGKDVELRCDPISGHTALYWYRQSLGQGLEFLIYFQGNSAPDKSGLPSDRFSAERTGGSVSTLTIQRTQQEDSAVYLCASSWGRGPYNEQFFGPGTRLTVL.

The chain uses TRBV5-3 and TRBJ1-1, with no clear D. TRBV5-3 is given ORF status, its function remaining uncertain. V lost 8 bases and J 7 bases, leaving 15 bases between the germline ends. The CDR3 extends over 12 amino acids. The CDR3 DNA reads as TGTGCCAGCAGCCCGGACGGATTTGAAGCTTTCTTT. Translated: CASSPDGFEAFF.

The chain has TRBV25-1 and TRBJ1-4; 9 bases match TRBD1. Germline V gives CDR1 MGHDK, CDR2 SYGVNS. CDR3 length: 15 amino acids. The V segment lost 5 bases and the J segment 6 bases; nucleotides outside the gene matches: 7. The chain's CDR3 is CASSSTGGVHEKLFF. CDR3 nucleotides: TGTGCCAGCAGTAGCACAGGGGGCGTTCATGAAAAACTGTTTTTT.

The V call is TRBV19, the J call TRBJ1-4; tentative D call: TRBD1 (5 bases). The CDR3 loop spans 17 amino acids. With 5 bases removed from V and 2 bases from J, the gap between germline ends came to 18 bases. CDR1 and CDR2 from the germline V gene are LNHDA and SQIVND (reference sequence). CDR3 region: CASSFLGRKGTNEKLFF. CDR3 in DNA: TGTGCCAGTAGTTTCTTAGGGAGGAAGGGGACTAATGAAAAACTGTTTTTT.

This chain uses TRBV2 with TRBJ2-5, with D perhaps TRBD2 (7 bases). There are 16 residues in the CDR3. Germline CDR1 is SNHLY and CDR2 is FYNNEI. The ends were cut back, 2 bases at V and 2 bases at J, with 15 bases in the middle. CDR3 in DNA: TGTGCCAGCAGTGAACTGGGAGGGGGGGCTCAAGAGACCCAGTACTTC. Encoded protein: CASSELGGGAQETQYF.

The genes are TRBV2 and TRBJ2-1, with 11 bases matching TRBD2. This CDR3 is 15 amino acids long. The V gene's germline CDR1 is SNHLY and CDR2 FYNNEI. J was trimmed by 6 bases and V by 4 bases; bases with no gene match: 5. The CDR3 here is CASSAGLAVINEQFF. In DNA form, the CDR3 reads TGTGCCAGCAGTGCGGGACTAGCGGTCATCAATGAGCAGTTCTTC.

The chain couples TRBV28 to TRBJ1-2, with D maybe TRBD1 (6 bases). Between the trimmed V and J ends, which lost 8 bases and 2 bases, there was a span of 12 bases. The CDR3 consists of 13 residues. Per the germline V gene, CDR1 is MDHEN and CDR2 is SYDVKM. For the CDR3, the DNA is TGTGCCAGCGAGGACAGAAACAACTATGGCTACACCTTC. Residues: CASEDRNNYGYTF.

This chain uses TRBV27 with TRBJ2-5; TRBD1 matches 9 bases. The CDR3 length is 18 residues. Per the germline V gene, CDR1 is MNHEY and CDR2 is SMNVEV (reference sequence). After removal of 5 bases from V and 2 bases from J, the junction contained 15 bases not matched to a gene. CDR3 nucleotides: TGTGCCAGCAGTCCCCTCACCCCCACGGACAGGGGACAAGAGACCCAGTACTTC. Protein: CASSPLTPTDRGQETQYF.

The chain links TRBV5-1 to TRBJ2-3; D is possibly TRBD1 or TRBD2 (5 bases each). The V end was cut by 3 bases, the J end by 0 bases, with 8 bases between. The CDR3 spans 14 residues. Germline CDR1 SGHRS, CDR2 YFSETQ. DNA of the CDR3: TGCGCCAGCAGCTGGGGACGGAGCACAGATACGCAGTATTTT. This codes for CASSWGRSTDTQYF.

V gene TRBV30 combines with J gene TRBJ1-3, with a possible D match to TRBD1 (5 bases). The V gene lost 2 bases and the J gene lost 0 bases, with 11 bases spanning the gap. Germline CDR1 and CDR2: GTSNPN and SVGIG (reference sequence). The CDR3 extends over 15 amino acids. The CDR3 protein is CAWSIPGGSGNTIYF. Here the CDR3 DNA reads TGTGCCTGGAGTATTCCGGGGGGCTCTGGAAACACCATATATTTT.

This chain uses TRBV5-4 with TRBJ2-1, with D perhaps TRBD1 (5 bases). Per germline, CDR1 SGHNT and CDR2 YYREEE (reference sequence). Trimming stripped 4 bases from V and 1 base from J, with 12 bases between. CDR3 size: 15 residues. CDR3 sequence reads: CASSPGLGSYNEQFF. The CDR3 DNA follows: TGTGCCAGCAGCCCAGGGTTAGGGTCCTACAATGAGCAGTTCTTC.

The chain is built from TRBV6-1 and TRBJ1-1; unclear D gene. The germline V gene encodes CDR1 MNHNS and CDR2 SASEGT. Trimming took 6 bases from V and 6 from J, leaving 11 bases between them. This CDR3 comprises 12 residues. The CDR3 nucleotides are TGTGCCAGCAGCGTAATTATTTCTGAAGCTTTCTTT. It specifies CASSVIISEAFF.

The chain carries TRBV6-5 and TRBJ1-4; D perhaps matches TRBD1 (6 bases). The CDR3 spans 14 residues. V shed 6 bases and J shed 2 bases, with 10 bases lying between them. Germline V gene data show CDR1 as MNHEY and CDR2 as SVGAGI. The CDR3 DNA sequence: TGTGCCAGCAGACCCGGACAGACTAATGAAAAACTGTTTTTT. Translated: CASRPGQTNEKLFF.

CDR3 sequence reads: CASSAGTRAKGEQFF. The CDR3 DNA is TGTGCCAGCAGCGCAGGGACTAGGGCTAAGGGTGAGCAGTTCTTC. This chain connects TRBV9 to TRBJ2-1; 8 bases agree with TRBD2. This CDR3 contains 15 residues. CDR1 is SGDLS and CDR2 is YYNGEE in the germline V gene. Trimming removed 3 bases from V and 9 bases from J; junction bases left unmatched: 11.

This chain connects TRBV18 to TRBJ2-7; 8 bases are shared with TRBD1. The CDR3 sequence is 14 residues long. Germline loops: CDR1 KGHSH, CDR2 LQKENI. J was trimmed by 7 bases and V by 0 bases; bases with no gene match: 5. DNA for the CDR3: TGTGCCAGCTCACCACCGACAGGGGTGAGGGAGCAGTACTTC. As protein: CASSPPTGVREQYF.

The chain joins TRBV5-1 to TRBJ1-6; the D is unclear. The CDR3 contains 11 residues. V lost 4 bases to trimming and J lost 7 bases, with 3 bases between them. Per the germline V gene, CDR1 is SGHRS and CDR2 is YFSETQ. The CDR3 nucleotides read TGCGCCAGCAGCGAAAATTCACCCCTCCACTTT. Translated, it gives CASSENSPLHF. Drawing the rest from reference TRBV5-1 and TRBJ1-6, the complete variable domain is KAGVTQTPRYLIKTRGQQVTLSCSPISGHRSVSWYQQTPGQGLQFLFEYFSETQRNKGNFPGRFSGRQFSNSRSEMNVSTLELGDSALYLCASSENSPLHFGNGTRLTVT.

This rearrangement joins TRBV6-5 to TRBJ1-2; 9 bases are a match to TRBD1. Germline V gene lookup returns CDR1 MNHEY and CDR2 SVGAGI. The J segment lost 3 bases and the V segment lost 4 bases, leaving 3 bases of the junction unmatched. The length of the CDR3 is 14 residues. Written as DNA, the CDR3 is TGTGCCAGCAGTTCCACAGGGGGCGACTATGGCTACACCTTC. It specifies CASSSTGGDYGYTF.

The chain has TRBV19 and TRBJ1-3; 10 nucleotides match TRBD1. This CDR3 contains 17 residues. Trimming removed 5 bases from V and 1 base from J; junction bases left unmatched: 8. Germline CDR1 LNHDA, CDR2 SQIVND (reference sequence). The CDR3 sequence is CASSPGTGAYSGNTIYF. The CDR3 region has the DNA TGTGCCAGTAGTCCCGGGACAGGGGCATATTCTGGAAACACCATATATTTT.

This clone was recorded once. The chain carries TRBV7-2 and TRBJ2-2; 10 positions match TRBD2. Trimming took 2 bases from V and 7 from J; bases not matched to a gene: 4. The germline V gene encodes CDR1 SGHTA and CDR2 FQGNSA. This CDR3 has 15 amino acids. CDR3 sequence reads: CASSLSSGSGGELFF. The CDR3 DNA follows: TGTGCCAGCAGCTTATCTAGCGGGAGTGGCGGGGAGCTGTTTTTT.

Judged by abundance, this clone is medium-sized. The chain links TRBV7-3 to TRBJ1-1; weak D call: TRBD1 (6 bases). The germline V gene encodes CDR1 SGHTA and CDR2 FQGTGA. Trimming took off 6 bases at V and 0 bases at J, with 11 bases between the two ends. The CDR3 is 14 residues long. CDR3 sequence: CASRQQGMNTEAFF. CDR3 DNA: TGTGCCAGCAGGCAACAGGGCATGAACACTGAAGCTTTCTTT. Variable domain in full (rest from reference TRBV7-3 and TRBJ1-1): GAGVSQTPSNKVTEKGKYVELRCDPISGHTALYWYRQSLGQGPEFLIYFQGTGAADDSGLPNDRFFAVRPEGSVSTLKIQRTERGDSAVYLCASRQQGMNTEAFFGQGTRLTVV.

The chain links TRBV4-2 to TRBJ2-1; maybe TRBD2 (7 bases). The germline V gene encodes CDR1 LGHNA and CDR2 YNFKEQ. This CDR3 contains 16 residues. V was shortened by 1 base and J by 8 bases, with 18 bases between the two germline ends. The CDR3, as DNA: TGTGCCAGCAGCCAAGGGATGAGGGGGGGCAATCATGAGCAGTTCTTC. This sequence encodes CASSQGMRGGNHEQFF.

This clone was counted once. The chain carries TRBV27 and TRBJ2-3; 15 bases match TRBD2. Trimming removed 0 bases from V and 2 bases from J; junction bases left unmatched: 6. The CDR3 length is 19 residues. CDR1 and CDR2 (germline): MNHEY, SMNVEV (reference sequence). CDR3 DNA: TGTGCCAGCAGTTTATCAGGGACTAGCGGGAGGCGTTACACAGATACGCAGTATTTT. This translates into CASSLSGTSGRRYTDTQYF.

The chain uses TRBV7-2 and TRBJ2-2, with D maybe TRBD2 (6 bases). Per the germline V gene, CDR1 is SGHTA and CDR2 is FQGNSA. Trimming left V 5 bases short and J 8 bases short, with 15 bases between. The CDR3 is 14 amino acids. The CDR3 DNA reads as TGTGCCAGCAGCGGTAGCGGTTCCAGAGGGGAGCTGTTTTTT. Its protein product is CASSGSGSRGELFF.

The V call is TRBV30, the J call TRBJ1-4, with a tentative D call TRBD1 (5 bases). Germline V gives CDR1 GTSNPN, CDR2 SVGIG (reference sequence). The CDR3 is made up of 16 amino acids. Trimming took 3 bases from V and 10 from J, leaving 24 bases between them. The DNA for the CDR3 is TGTGCCTGGAGCCTACCCTTTGACAGCTTATCGAGAAAACTGTTTTTT. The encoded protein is CAWSLPFDSLSRKLFF.

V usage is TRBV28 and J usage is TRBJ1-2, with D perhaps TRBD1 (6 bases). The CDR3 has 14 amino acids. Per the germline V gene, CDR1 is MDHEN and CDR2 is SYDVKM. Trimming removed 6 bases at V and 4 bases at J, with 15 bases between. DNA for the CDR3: TGTGCCAGCAGCAGACTCGGGACACTCTATGGCTACACCTTC. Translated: CASSRLGTLYGYTF.